One sample yielded the 9 T cell receptor beta chains listed below, sequenced in a study of long-term antiretroviral therapy in people with HIV. At survey level, the immunoSEQ assay was run in its v3.0 version. Some clones are missing from TCRdb's copy, which holds only in-frame ones; the method was immunoSEQ multiplex PCR. The sample carries about 33,000 clones, approximately 96% recorded once. Sequenced material: unsorted PBMCs, taken 6.5 to 6.6 years after starting antiretroviral therapy. These receptors originate from a young man with HIV.

The chain joins TRBV11-1 to TRBJ2-1; possible D gene TRBD2, 6 bases. Germline V CDR1 and CDR2: SGHAT, FQDESV (reference sequence). This CDR3 is 15 amino acids long. The V end lost 3 bases, the J end lost 4 bases, and 13 bases lay between the germline ends. In DNA, the CDR3 is TGTGCCAGCAGCTTTCGGGTGGGGGGTTACAATGAGCAGTTCTTC. As protein: CASSFRVGGYNEQFF.

The gene calls are TRBV6-5 and TRBJ2-3; 8 positions agree with TRBD1. CDR3 length: 15 residues. Germline-derived CDR1 and CDR2 are MNHEY and SVGAGI. Germline trimming cut 6 bases from V and 6 bases from J; bases unmatched to any gene: 11. CDR3 DNA: TGTGCCAGCAGCCCCCGGACAGGGAACAAGGATACGCAGTATTTT. Protein sequence: CASSPRTGNKDTQYF.

As to this clone: One end of the junction is discordant with germline, which a read error may explain. The chain couples TRBV7-7 to TRBJ1-3; the match to TRBD1 covers 7 bases. Germline lookup yields CDR1 SSHAT and CDR2 FNYEAQ (reference sequence). The CDR3 contains 14 residues. CDR3: CASSAGGSGNTIYF. CDR3 nucleotide sequence: TGTGCTAGCAGCGCAGGGGGGTCTGGAAACACCATATATTTT.

J is TRBJ2-4 and V is TRBV4-3, with D perhaps matching TRBD2 (6 bases). This CDR3 has 15 residues. Germline loops: CDR1 LGHNA, CDR2 YSLEER. The V end was cut by 1 base, the J end by 6 bases, with 13 bases between. CDR3 region: CASSQGGTVGNIQYF. The CDR3, as DNA: TGCGCCAGCAGCCAAGGGGGGACTGTGGGAAACATTCAGTACTTC.

This sequence joins TRBV5-1 and TRBJ2-5; TRBD2 might be the D (5 bases). Germline values: CDR1 SGHRS, CDR2 YFSETQ. The germline V and J ends were trimmed by 4 bases and 5 bases, with 15 bases remaining between them. This CDR3 contains 14 residues. DNA of the CDR3: TGCGCCAGCAGCCTGACGGGGATCAGGGAGACCCAGTACTTC. It yields the protein CASSLTGIRETQYF.

V is TRBV5-6 and J is TRBJ2-7; the D is unclear. Trimming stripped 0 bases from V and 2 bases from J, with 9 bases between. This CDR3 comprises 14 residues. Germline CDR1 is SGHDT and CDR2 is YYEEEE. CDR3 sequence (DNA): TGTGCCAGCAGCTTGGTTACAGCCCCCTACGAGCAGTACTTC. Protein sequence: CASSLVTAPYEQYF.

The rearrangement uses TRBV18 and TRBJ1-1, with D possibly TRBD1 on 6 matching bases. Germline V gene sequence: CDR1 KGHSH, CDR2 LQKENI. The CDR3 length is 14 residues. The V end was cut by 3 bases, the J end by 4 bases, with 12 bases between. CDR3 in amino acids: CASSPSRGATEAFF. The CDR3 bases are TGTGCCAGCTCACCCTCCCGGGGGGCCACTGAAGCTTTCTTT.

This sequence joins TRBV7-2 and TRBJ1-5, with D unresolved. This CDR3 region has 13 residues. Germline CDR1 is SGHTA and CDR2 is FQGNSA. The ends were cut back, 1 base at V and 7 bases at J, with 8 bases in the middle. The DNA of the CDR3 is TGTGCCAGCAGCTTAGATGGTAGGCAGCCCCAGCATTTT. Protein: CASSLDGRQPQHF.

This chain uses TRBV11-2 with TRBJ2-1; 7 nucleotides align to TRBD2. Per germline, CDR1 SGHAT and CDR2 FQNNGV. This CDR3 comprises 15 residues. After removal of 3 bases from V and 2 bases from J, the junction contained 4 bases not matched to a gene. In DNA, the CDR3 is TGTGCCAGCAGCTTTGTAAGCGGGACCTACAATGAGCAGTTCTTC. Translating it yields CASSFVSGTYNEQFF.